One sample yielded the 24 T cell receptor beta chains listed below, sequenced in a study of blood T cells in healthy people across ages. Using a J-beta primer mix together with a sample-barcoded 5' primer, a second PCR was run for roughly 7 to 12 cycles. TCRdb processed the 5' RACE reads anew with MiXCR; each CDR3 protein has one entry. The repertoire has 1 million or so distinct CDR3 sequences, approximately 25% of them found once; the top ten carry 0.75%. These data were also reused for a study on T cells of mothers and their children.

Sequenced input: blood. The source of these receptors is a girl aged 2 to 9 in good health.

Notes on this clonotype: An end of the junction differs from the germline gene, which may be a read error. The chain uses TRBV4-1 and TRBJ1-5; a weak D match, TRBD1 (6 bases). Germline CDR1 MGHRA, CDR2 YSYEKL. The CDR3 covers 17 residues. CDR3 residues: CASSQIPISGGLQPEHF. The DNA for the CDR3 is TGCGCCAGCAGCCAAATCCCTATATCTGGGGGCCTGCAGCCCGAGCATTTT.

This clonotype has just a few counts. This CDR3 is CSARRSVSKETQYF. In nucleotides, the CDR3 is TGCAGTGCTAGAAGGTCTGTTTCAAAAGAGACCCAGTACTTC. The chain links TRBV20-1 to TRBJ2-5; D remains ambiguous. The CDR3 length is 14 residues. The V end lost 2 bases, the J end lost 3 bases, and 13 bases lay between the germline ends. CDR1 and CDR2 (germline): DFQATT, SNEGSKA (reference sequence).

J is TRBJ2-7 and V is TRBV28; TRBD1 matches 7 bases. The CDR3 loop spans 14 amino acids. CDR1 MDHEN and CDR2 SYDVKM come from the germline V gene. V shed 6 bases and J 5 bases; nucleotides not matched to a gene: 10. As DNA, the CDR3 is TGTGCCAGCAGCCTGACAGGGCCGTTAGACGAGCAGTACTTC. Its translation is CASSLTGPLDEQYF.

This clonotype was observed a handful of times. The chain links TRBV5-5 to TRBJ1-4; D not certain. The germline CDR1 and CDR2 sequences are SGHKS and YYEKEE (reference sequence). Trimming removed 0 bases from V and 2 bases from J, with 8 bases in between. The CDR3 runs 15 residues. CDR3 sequence reads: CASSLEARTNEKLFF. Written as DNA, the CDR3 is TGTGCCAGCAGCTTGGAGGCGAGGACTAATGAAAAACTGTTTTTT. The full variable domain, rest sourced from reference TRBV5-5 and TRBJ1-4, is DAGVTQSPTHLIKTRGQQVTLRCSPISGHKSVSWYQQVLGQGPQFIFQYYEKEERGRGNFPDRFSARQFPNYSSELNVNALLLGDSALYLCASSLEARTNEKLFFGSGTQLSVL.

In its sample, this clonotype was seen a few times. The rearrangement uses TRBV7-9 and TRBJ1-2, with 11 bases fitting TRBD1. CDR1 is SEHNR, CDR2 FQNEAQ, per germline (reference sequence). The J segment lost 4 bases and the V segment lost 5 bases, leaving 9 bases of the junction unmatched. The CDR3 has 16 amino acids. The CDR3 spells CASSTAGQGASYGYTF. The CDR3, as DNA: TGTGCCAGCAGCACGGCTGGACAGGGGGCTAGCTATGGCTACACCTTC. The complete variable domain, with remaining parts taken from reference TRBV7-9 and TRBJ1-2, reads DTGVSQNPRHKITKRGQNVTFRCDPISEHNRLYWYRQTLGQGPEFLTYFQNEAQLEKSRLLSDRFSAERPKGSFSTLEIQRTEQGDSAMYLCASSTAGQGASYGYTFGSGTRLTVV.

Only a few counts were recorded for this clonotype. The genes are TRBV5-1 and TRBJ2-1, with D possibly being TRBD2 (6 bases). Trimming took off 6 bases at V and 2 bases at J, with 15 bases between the two ends. The CDR3 runs to 15 residues. Germline CDR1 and CDR2: SGHRS and YFSETQ. CDR3 region: CASTISGEPYNEQFF. CDR3 in DNA: TGCGCCAGCACCATTAGCGGAGAACCCTACAATGAGCAGTTCTTC.

This clonotype appeared a few times. The chain couples TRBV12-3 or TRBV12-4 to TRBJ2-5, with D unclear. The J call may be mistaken, given a closer DNA end match to TRBJ2-7. The CDR3 length is 13 residues. CDR3: CASSLTGVNEQYF. The CDR3 DNA reads as TGTGCCAGCAGTTTAACTGGTGTCAACGAGCAGTACTTC.

A note on this clonotype: A much more abundant neighbour one base away suggests this may be a read error. This chain uses TRBV7-9 with TRBJ1-1, with a weak D call TRBD1 (6 bases). Germline CDR1 reads SEHNR; CDR2 reads FQNEAQ (reference sequence). V was clipped by 5 bases and J by 5 bases, with 9 bases between them. This CDR3 is 12 amino acids long. The CDR3 here is CASSTGRTEAFF. CDR3 sequence (DNA): TGTGCCAGCAGCACAGGGAGGACTGAAGCTTTCTTT.

This chain uses TRBV2 with TRBJ1-4; D ambiguous. The length of the CDR3 is 16 residues. V lost 3 bases and J lost 0, with 11 bases in between. Germline-derived CDR1 and CDR2 are SNHLY and FYNNEI. DNA for the CDR3: TGTGCCAGCAGTGAGTGGCTCCCTGCAACTAATGAAAAACTGTTTTTT. It encodes CASSEWLPATNEKLFF. The full variable domain, in which reference TRBV2 and TRBJ1-4 provide the parts outside the CDR3, is EPEVTQTPSHQVTQMGQEVILRCVPISNHLYFYWYRQILGQKVEFLVSFYNNEISEKSEIFDDQFSVERPDGSNFTLKIRSTKLEDSAMYFCASSEWLPATNEKLFFGSGTQLSVL.

This chain joins TRBV20-1 and TRBJ2-5; D is undetermined. There are 14 residues in the CDR3. Germline CDR1 reads DFQATT; CDR2 reads SNEGSKA (reference sequence). V was cut by 5 bases and J by 5 bases, with 18 bases left in between. The CDR3, as DNA: TGCAGTGCTCCCGACCCGATTGTCCGGGAGACCCAGTACTTC. Residues: CSAPDPIVRETQYF.

The chain uses TRBV24-1 and TRBJ1-5; tentative D call: TRBD1 (6 bases). The CDR3 totals 12 residues. V was trimmed by 10 bases and J by 5 bases, leaving 11 bases between them. Germline CDR1 reads KGHDR; CDR2 reads SFDVKD. This CDR3 reads CATQGPDQPQHF. CDR3 bases: TGTGCCACTCAGGGGCCTGATCAGCCCCAGCATTTT.

This clonotype was seen only a few times. The chain combines TRBV20-1 with TRBJ2-5; D ambiguous. Deletions cut 3 bases from V and 0 bases from J, with 8 bases between. Germline CDR1 reads DFQATT; CDR2 reads SNEGSKA (reference sequence). The CDR3 extends over 13 amino acids. The CDR3 protein is CSASLSHQETQYF. The CDR3 region has the DNA TGCAGTGCTAGTTTGAGCCACCAAGAGACCCAGTACTTC.

This clonotype was seen a handful of times. The rearrangement uses TRBV29-1 and TRBJ2-1; a weak D match, TRBD1 (6 bases). CDR3 length: 13 amino acids. Germline CDR1 SQVTM, CDR2 ANQGSEA. V lost 6 bases to trimming and J lost 6 bases, with 15 bases between them. The CDR3 spells CSVTLTGRNEQFF. CDR3 nucleotides: TGCAGCGTGACCCTGACAGGCCGCAATGAGCAGTTCTTC.

V usage is TRBV7-9 and J usage is TRBJ2-1, with 10 bases aligning to TRBD1. The last part of the DNA fits TRBJ2-5 better; the J call may be wrong. The length of the CDR3 is 16 residues. Germline V gives CDR1 SEHNR, CDR2 FQNEAQ (reference sequence). In nucleotides, the CDR3 is TGTGCCAGCAGCTCGCGCCCGGACAGGGGGGGCGAGACCCAGTACTTC. It specifies CASSSRPDRGGETQYF.

This chain joins TRBV12-3 or TRBV12-4 and TRBJ1-1; maybe TRBD1 (6 bases). V shed 4 bases and J shed 5 bases, with 11 bases lying between them. The CDR3 loop spans 13 amino acids. In nucleotides, the CDR3 is TGTGCCAGCAGTTCACAGGGTTGGACTGAAGCTTTCTTT. Translating it yields CASSSQGWTEAFF.

As concerns this clonotype: A read error may account for a junction end that differs from germline. The genes are TRBV6-2 or TRBV6-3 and TRBJ2-5, with D perhaps given as TRBD1 or TRBD2 (6 bases each). The length of the CDR3 is 15 residues. Germline CDR1 reads MNHEY; CDR2 reads SVGEGT. For the CDR3, the DNA is TGCGCCAGCAGTTACGGAGGGACACCTAAAGAGACCCAGTACTTC. Protein sequence: CASSYGGTPKETQYF.

The chain links TRBV20-1 to TRBJ2-5; D may be TRBD2 (5 bases). Germline V gene data show CDR1 as DFQATT and CDR2 as SNEGSKA (reference sequence). The V end was cut by 5 bases, the J end by 4 bases, with 11 bases between. CDR3 size: 12 residues. The CDR3 DNA sequence: TGCAGTGCTCGGCGGGTCGGAGAGACCCAGTACTTC. It is translated as CSARRVGETQYF.

This sequence joins TRBV9 and TRBJ1-3, with D possibly matching TRBD1 (5 bases). The ends were cut back, 0 bases at V and 0 bases at J, with 7 bases in the middle. The CDR3 is 15 amino acids. Germline CDR1 SGDLS, CDR2 YYNGEE. The CDR3 here is CASSVVGGSGNTIYF. CDR3 DNA: TGTGCCAGCAGCGTAGTCGGGGGCTCTGGAAACACCATATATTTT.

V and J are TRBV14 and TRBJ2-3; D unclear. V lost 2 bases, J lost 8 bases, and 8 bases lay in between. CDR1 and CDR2 from the germline V gene are SGHDN and FVKESK. The CDR3 runs to 12 residues. The CDR3 sequence: CASSQTQATQYF. CDR3 coding DNA: TGTGCCAGCAGCCAAACCCAGGCTACGCAGTATTTT.

The chain carries TRBV7-3 and TRBJ2-5; D uncertain. The J call could be wrong; TRBJ2-7 is a better fit for the DNA end. The CDR3 sequence is 11 residues long. Per the germline V gene, CDR1 is SGHTA and CDR2 is FQGTGA. CDR3 DNA sequence: TGTGCCAGCAGCTTAGATTTCGAGCAGTACTTC. Protein sequence: CASSLDFEQYF.

This clonotype was detected only a few times. The V gene is TRBV12-3 or TRBV12-4, the J gene TRBJ2-7; D remains unclear. This CDR3 has 12 amino acids. V lost 2 bases and J lost 6, with 8 bases in between. The CDR3 bases are TGTGCCAGCAGTTTACCCCTAAGCGAGCAGTACTTC. Residues: CASSLPLSEQYF.

The chain employs TRBV5-1 and TRBJ2-7, with D possibly matching TRBD1 (6 bases). The CDR3 runs 17 residues. CDR1 and CDR2 (germline): SGHRS, YFSETQ. V dropped 2 bases and J dropped 7 bases, with 25 bases sitting between them. CDR3 region: CASSLTGSSYSTQEQYF. For the CDR3, the DNA is TGCGCCAGCAGCTTAACAGGGTCCAGCTACTCTACCCAAGAGCAGTACTTC.

This clonotype was picked up a small number of times. The junction and the germline gene differ at one end; a read error may be behind it. This chain connects TRBV5-1 to TRBJ2-7; D not resolved. Germline V gene lookup returns CDR1 SGHRS and CDR2 YFSETQ. This CDR3 comprises 12 residues. In DNA, the CDR3 is TGCGCCAGCAACTTGGGTTCCAGCGAGCAGTACTTC. It translates to CASNLGSSEQYF.

There are a few counts of this clonotype. The rearrangement joins TRBV27 to TRBJ2-3; TRBD2 might be the D (5 bases). V was shortened by 3 bases and J by 0 bases, with 16 bases between the two germline ends. The CDR3 is made up of 17 amino acids. CDR1 and CDR2 from the germline V gene are MNHEY and SMNVEV (reference sequence). CDR3: CASSLGDYIISTDTQYF. The CDR3 coding sequence is TGTGCCAGCAGTTTGGGTGACTACATCATTAGCACAGATACGCAGTATTTT.